This T cell receptor beta chain was retrieved from a study of OX40 agonist ivuxolimab in advanced cancers. The wider study: The dose-escalation cohort had hepatocellular carcinoma, melanoma, renal cell or head and neck cancer. Under the entry rules, prior anti-PD-1, anti-PD-L1 or anti-CTLA-4 therapy was allowed, and about 38% had some. Mean age around 60 years, range about 23 to 85; 82.7% male.

The germline gives CDR1 KGHSH, CDR2 LQKENI. V lost 3 bases to trimming and J lost 2 bases, with 11 bases between them. CDR3 length equals 15 residues. Assay used: immunoSEQ multiplex PCR; TCRdb lists only in-frame clones, some missing. Of 65,000 to 85,000 clones in the sample, about nine tenths were seen once. This TCR was recovered from an adult with an advanced solid tumor such as melanoma, head and neck, liver or kidney cancer. The specimen comprised CD4+ or CD8+ T cells sorted from blood, sampled in a trial of the OX40 agonist ivuxolimab. The chain couples TRBV18 to TRBJ1-3; D possibly corresponds to TRBD1 (5 bases). For the CDR3, the DNA is TGTGCCAGCTCACCCCTGAGGGGCCCTGGAAACACCATATATTTT. This sequence encodes CASSPLRGPGNTIYF.